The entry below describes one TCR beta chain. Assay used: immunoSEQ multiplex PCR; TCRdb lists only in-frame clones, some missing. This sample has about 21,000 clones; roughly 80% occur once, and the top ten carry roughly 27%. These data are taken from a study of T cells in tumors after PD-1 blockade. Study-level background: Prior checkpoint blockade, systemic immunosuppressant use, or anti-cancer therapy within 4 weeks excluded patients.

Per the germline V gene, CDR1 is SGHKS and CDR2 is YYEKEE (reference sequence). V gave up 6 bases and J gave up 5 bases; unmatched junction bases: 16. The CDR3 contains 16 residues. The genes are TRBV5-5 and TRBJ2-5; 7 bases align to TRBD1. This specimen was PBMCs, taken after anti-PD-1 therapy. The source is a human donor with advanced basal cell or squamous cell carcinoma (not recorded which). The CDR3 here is CASTDRDLHVRETQYF. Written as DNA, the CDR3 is TGTGCCAGCACAGACAGGGACCTACACGTGCGGGAGACCCAGTACTTC.